A single sample gave rise to the 15 T cell receptor beta chains below, sequenced in a study of shared clonotypes between healthy human individuals. Here immunoSEQ multiplex PCR was the method, and the copy in TCRdb shows in-frame clones only, minus some. This sample has hundreds of thousands of clones, with almost 97% found just once. Sequenced sample: naive CD4+ T cells sorted from blood. Subset in this sample: CD45RA+ positively selected. The receptors were gathered from a woman under 40 in good health.

The rearrangement links TRBV4-1 to TRBJ1-5; a possible D gene is TRBD1 (5 bases). Trimming took 0 bases from V and 6 from J, leaving 12 bases between them. The germline V gene encodes CDR1 MGHRA and CDR2 YSYEKL. The CDR3 extends over 15 amino acids. The CDR3 DNA is TGCGCCAGCAGCCAAGATCGGGGGATAGGTCAGCCCCAGCATTTT. Its protein is CASSQDRGIGQPQHF.

V and J are TRBV11-2 and TRBJ1-2; 7 nucleotides line up with TRBD1. The V gene's germline CDR1 is SGHAT and CDR2 FQNNGV. J lost 7 bases, V lost 4 bases, and 12 bases had no gene match. The CDR3 is 15 residues long. The CDR3 region has the DNA TGTGCCAGCAGCTGGACAGGTTCTATCGTAGGTGGCTACACCTTC. It codes for CASSWTGSIVGGYTF.

The rearrangement joins TRBV11-3 to TRBJ2-7; D might be TRBD1 or TRBD2, each matching 5 bases. The CDR3 extends over 17 amino acids. V dropped 1 base and J dropped 7 bases, with 23 bases sitting between them. In germline, CDR1 is SGHNT, CDR2 YENEEA. The DNA for the CDR3 is TGTGCCAGCAGCTTAGGAGGGGTAGCTCTCCTCCCGCGGGAGCAGTACTTC. This encodes CASSLGGVALLPREQYF.

For this clone: The sample has other DNA sequences that encode this CDR3 too. The chain joins TRBV28 to TRBJ2-5; the D is unclear. The J call is uncertain, as TRBJ2-7 better fits the DNA end. CDR1 is MDHEN, CDR2 SYDVKM, per germline. CDR3 length equals 11 residues. The CDR3 DNA sequence: TGTGCCAGCAGTCTAGACTACGAGCAGTACTTC. It is translated as CASSLDYEQYF.

CDR3 nucleotides: TGTGCCAGAAGCCGGACAGACCAGAGAGGAACAGATACGCAGTATTTT. Translating gives CARSRTDQRGTDTQYF. The J gene is TRBJ2-3, the V gene TRBV5-3, with D maybe TRBD1 (6 bases). TRBV5-3 is treated as an ORF (open reading frame) with a function not yet certain. With 4 bases removed from V and 3 bases from J, the gap between germline ends came to 18 bases. The CDR3 is 16 amino acids.

CDR3 DNA sequence: TGTGCCAGCTCACCAGTCGGAACGGCTTATGGCTACACCTTC. Translation: CASSPVGTAYGYTF. The chain employs TRBV18 and TRBJ1-2; D ambiguous. The CDR3 extends over 14 amino acids. CDR1 is KGHSH, CDR2 LQKENI, per germline. V shed 2 bases and J shed 5 bases, with 12 bases lying between them.

The chain links TRBV19 to TRBJ2-2; D gene unclear. Trimming removed 3 bases at V and 6 bases at J, with 8 bases between. The germline V gene encodes CDR1 LNHDA and CDR2 SQIVND (reference sequence). This CDR3 has 13 amino acids. This chain's CDR3 is CASSMLSPGELFF. CDR3 nucleotides: TGTGCCAGTAGTATGCTGTCCCCCGGGGAGCTGTTTTTT.

This chain uses TRBV5-5 with TRBJ2-7; 10 bases map to TRBD2. This CDR3 is 14 amino acids long. Germline V gene lookup returns CDR1 SGHKS and CDR2 YYEKEE (reference sequence). Trimming cost V 5 bases and J 6 bases; bases outside gene matches: 8. The CDR3 is CASSRFLAGVEQYF. The DNA of the CDR3 is TGTGCCAGCAGTCGCTTCCTAGCGGGAGTCGAGCAGTACTTC. Full variable domain (remainder filled in from reference TRBV5-5 and TRBJ2-7): DAGVTQSPTHLIKTRGQQVTLRCSPISGHKSVSWYQQVLGQGPQFIFQYYEKEERGRGNFPDRFSARQFPNYSSELNVNALLLGDSALYLCASSRFLAGVEQYFGPGTRLTVT.

J is TRBJ1-2 and V is TRBV19; 9 nucleotides match TRBD1. From germline, CDR1 is LNHDA and CDR2 SQIVND (reference sequence). The CDR3 is 15 amino acids. V was clipped by 7 bases and J by 5 bases; unmatched bases: 11. The CDR3, as DNA: TGTGCCAGTAACCTCCGGGACAGGGCATGGTATGGCTACACCTTC. As protein: CASNLRDRAWYGYTF.

The CDR3 sequence is CASSSSPSGFERGYTF. The CDR3 coding sequence is TGTGCCAGCAGCTCGTCGCCCTCAGGATTTGAAAGAGGCTACACCTTC. The chain joins TRBV13 to TRBJ1-2; D ambiguous. Trimming pared 4 bases from V and 8 bases from J, leaving 23 bases between. Looked up from germline, CDR1 is PRHDT and CDR2 is FYEKMQ (reference sequence). This CDR3 spans 16 amino acids.

The rearrangement links TRBV11-3 to TRBJ2-3, with 7 bases aligning to TRBD2. Germline loops: CDR1 SGHNT, CDR2 YENEEA. The CDR3 contains 15 residues. J was trimmed by 2 bases and V by 4 bases; bases with no gene match: 6. This CDR3 reads CASSYLAGATDTQYF. DNA for the CDR3: TGTGCCAGCAGCTACCTGGCGGGAGCCACAGATACGCAGTATTTT.

The chain is built from TRBV28 and TRBJ2-7, with TRBD1 matching over 7 bases. The CDR3 loop spans 14 amino acids. Germline trimming cut 5 bases from V and 0 bases from J; bases unmatched to any gene: 4. Germline CDR1 reads MDHEN; CDR2 reads SYDVKM. CDR3 nucleotides: TGTGCCAGCAGTCCCGGGGACAGCTCCTACGAGCAGTACTTC. It codes for CASSPGDSSYEQYF.

The CDR3 bases are TGTGCCAGCAGCTCATCTCCCCGGGACAGATACTACGAGCAGTACTTC. It codes for CASSSSPRDRYYEQYF. This chain uses TRBV13 with TRBJ2-7; 7 nucleotides agree with TRBD1. Germline lookup yields CDR1 PRHDT and CDR2 FYEKMQ (reference sequence). Trimming took 4 bases from V and 3 from J; bases not matched to a gene: 12. The CDR3 totals 16 residues.

In this sample, this clone turned up once. The genes are TRBV5-1 and TRBJ1-2; TRBD1 aligns across 8 bases. The CDR3 contains 16 residues. V trimming: 2 bases; J trimming: 6 bases; junction bases outside the gene matches: 12. CDR1 is SGHRS, CDR2 YFSETQ, per germline. The CDR3 region is CASSFVPSTGENGYTF. The CDR3 nucleotides read TGCGCCAGCAGCTTCGTACCCTCGACAGGGGAGAATGGCTACACCTTC.

The CDR3 loop is CASSLLAGVETQYF. In DNA form, the CDR3 reads TGCGCCAGCAGCCTCCTAGCGGGAGTTGAGACCCAGTACTTC. The V and J genes are TRBV4-3 and TRBJ2-5; TRBD2 aligns across 10 bases. Per germline, CDR1 LGHNA and CDR2 YSLEER. The CDR3 runs to 14 residues. Trimming took 4 bases from V and 5 from J; bases not matched to a gene: 4.